This TCR beta chain appears in the sequencing data of a study of cytomegalovirus exposure and HLA in healthy donors. Overall study results and limits: A later analysis, which compared TCR beta chains of equal frequency, found the HLA-associated ones more clonally expanded. With later analysis, a missense DCLRE1C variant became linked to TCR beta V- and J-gene trimming. A later analysis found that most CMV-associated TCR beta chains appeared HLA-restricted.

From germline, CDR1 is SNHLY and CDR2 FYNNEI. The CDR3 is 14 residues long. With V trimmed by 8 bases and J by 8 bases, 10 bases remained unmatched. With respect to this clone: Its antigen is unknown.

PCR used 60 Vbeta primers and 13 Jbeta primers. Authors' analysis steps: Later, an analysis found 65 million to 85 million unique TCR beta chains, and about 9.9 million of these were shared. Profiled with immunoSEQ multiplex PCR; TCRdb holds only in-frame clones, not every one. The DNA gave D and trimming, while V, J and clone size come from that table. The sample lists 120,000 or so clones; around four fifths were seen once. Sequencing was carried out using PBMCs. The chain has TRBV2 and TRBJ2-2, with TRBD1 matching 8 bases. The receptor was derived from a human donor in good health. The CDR3 DNA follows: TGTGCCAGCTGGGGGACAGGAGAGCATGGGGAGCTGTTTTTT. This translates into CASWGTGEHGELFF.